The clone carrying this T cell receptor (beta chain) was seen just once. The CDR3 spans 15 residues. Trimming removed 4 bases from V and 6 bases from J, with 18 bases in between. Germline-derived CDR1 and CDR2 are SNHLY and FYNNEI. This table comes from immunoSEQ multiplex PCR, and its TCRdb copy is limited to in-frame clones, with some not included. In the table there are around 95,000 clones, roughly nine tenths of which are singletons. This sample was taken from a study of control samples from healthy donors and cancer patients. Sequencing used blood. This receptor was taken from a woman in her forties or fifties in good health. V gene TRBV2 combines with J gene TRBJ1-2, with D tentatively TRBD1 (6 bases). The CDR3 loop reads CASSAPTTGRNGYTF. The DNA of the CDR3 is TGTGCCAGCAGTGCCCCTACGACAGGACGGAATGGCTACACCTTC.